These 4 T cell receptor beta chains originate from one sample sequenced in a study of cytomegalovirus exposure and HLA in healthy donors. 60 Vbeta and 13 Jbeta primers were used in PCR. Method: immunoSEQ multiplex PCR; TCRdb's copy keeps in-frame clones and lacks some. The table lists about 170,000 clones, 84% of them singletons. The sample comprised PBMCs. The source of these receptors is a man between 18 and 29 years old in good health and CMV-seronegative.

CDR3 sequence reads: CASSLSTGNNQPQHF. The CDR3 DNA is TGTGCCAGCAGTTTATCGACAGGAAACAATCAGCCCCAGCATTTT. V usage is TRBV27 and J usage is TRBJ1-5, with D perhaps matching TRBD1 (6 bases). This CDR3 region has 15 residues. Germline values: CDR1 MNHEY, CDR2 SMNVEV (reference sequence). Trimming removed 0 bases at V and 3 bases at J, with 9 bases between.

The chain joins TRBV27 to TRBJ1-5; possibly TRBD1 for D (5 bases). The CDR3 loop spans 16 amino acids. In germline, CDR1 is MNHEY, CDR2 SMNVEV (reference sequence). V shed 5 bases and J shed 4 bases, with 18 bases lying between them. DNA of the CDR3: TGTGCCAGCAGTCCCCATGTGGCCGGGGGGAATCAGCCCCAGCATTTT. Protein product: CASSPHVAGGNQPQHF.

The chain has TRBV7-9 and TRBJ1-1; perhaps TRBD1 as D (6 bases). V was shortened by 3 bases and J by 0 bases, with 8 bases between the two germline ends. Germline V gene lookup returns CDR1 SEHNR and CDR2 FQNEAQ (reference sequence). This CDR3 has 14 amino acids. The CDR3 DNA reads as TGTGCCAGCAGCTTTTGGGACATGAACACTGAAGCTTTCTTT. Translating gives CASSFWDMNTEAFF.

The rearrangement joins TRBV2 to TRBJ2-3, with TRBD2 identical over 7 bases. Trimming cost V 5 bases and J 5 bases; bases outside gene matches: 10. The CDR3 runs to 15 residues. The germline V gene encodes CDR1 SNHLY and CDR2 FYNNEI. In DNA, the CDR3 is TGTGCCAGCAGTTGGACTAGGGGATCTCGAGATACGCAGTATTTT. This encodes CASSWTRGSRDTQYF.